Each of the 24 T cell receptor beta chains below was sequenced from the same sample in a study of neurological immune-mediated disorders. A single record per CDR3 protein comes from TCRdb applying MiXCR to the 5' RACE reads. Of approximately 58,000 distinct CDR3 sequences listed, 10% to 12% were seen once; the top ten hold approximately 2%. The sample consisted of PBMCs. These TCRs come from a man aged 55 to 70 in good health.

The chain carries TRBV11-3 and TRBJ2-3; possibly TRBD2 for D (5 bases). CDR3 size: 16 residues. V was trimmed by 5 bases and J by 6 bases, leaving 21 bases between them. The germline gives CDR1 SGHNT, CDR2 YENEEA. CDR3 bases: TGTGCCAGCAGCCTGGGTCAAACCTTAGCGTCCGATACGCAGTATTTT. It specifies CASSLGQTLASDTQYF.

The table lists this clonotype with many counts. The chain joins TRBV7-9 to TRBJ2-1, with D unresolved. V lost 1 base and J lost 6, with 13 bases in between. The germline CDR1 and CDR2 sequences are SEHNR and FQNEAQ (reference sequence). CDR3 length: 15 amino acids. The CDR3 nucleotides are TGTGCCAGCAGCTTAGTGCTCGGCGCCCCCAATGAGCAGTTCTTC. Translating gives CASSLVLGAPNEQFF.

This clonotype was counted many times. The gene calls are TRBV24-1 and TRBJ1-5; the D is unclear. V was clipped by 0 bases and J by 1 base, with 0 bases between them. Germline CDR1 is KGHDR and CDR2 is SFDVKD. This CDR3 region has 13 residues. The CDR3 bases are TGTGCCACCAGTGATTTGAGCAATCAGCCCCAGCATTTT. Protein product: CATSDLSNQPQHF.

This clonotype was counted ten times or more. CDR3 bases: TGTGCCAGCAGTTACCTTACAGGGGTAGGGACTGAAGCTTTCTTT. This sequence encodes CASSYLTGVGTEAFF. This chain joins TRBV27 and TRBJ1-1; 7 bases are shared with TRBD1. Germline-derived CDR1 and CDR2 are MNHEY and SMNVEV (reference sequence). V lost 4 bases, J lost 5 bases, and 10 bases stayed unmatched. This CDR3 has 15 amino acids.

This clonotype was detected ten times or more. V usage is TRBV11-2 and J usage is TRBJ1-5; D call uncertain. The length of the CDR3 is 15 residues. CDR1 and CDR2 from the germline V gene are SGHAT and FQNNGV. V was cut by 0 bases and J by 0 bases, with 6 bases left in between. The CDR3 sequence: CASSLELDSNQPQHF. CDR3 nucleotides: TGTGCCAGCAGCTTAGAACTGGATAGCAATCAGCCCCAGCATTTT.

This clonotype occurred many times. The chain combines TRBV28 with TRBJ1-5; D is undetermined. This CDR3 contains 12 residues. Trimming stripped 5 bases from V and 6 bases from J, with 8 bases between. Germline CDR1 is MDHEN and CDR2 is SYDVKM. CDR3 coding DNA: TGTGCCAGCAGTAGTACTTTTCAGCCCCAGCATTTT. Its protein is CASSSTFQPQHF. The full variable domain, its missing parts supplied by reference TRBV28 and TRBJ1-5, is DVKVTQSSRYLVKRTGEKVFLECVQDMDHENMFWYRQDPGLGLRLIYFSYDVKMKEKGDIPEGYSVSREKKERFSLILESASTNQTSMYLCASSSTFQPQHFGDGTRLSIL.

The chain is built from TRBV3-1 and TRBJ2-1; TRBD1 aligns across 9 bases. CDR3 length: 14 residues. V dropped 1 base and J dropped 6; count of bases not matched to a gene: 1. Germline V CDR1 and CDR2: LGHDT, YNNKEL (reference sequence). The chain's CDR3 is CASSQGDRANEQFF. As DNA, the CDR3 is TGTGCCAGCAGCCAAGGGGACAGGGCCAATGAGCAGTTCTTC.

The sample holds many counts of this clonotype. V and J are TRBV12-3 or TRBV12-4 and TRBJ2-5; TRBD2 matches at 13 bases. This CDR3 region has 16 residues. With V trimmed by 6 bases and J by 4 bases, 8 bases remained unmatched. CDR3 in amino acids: CASSLTSGGARETQYF. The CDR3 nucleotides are TGTGCCAGCAGCCTAACTAGCGGGGGGGCCCGAGAGACCCAGTACTTC.

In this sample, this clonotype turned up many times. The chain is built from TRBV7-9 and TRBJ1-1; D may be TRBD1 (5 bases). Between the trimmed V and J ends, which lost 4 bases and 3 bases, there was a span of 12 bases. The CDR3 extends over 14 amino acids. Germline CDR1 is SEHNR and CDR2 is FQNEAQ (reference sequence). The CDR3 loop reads CASSSGQGYTEAFF. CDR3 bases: TGTGCCAGCAGCTCCGGGCAGGGTTACACTGAAGCTTTCTTT.

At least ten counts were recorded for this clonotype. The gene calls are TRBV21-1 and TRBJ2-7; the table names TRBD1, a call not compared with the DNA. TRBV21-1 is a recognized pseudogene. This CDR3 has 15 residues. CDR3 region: CASSKARQGFYEQYF. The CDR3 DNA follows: TGTGCCAGCAGCAAAGCGCGACAGGGTTTTTACGAGCAGTACTTC.

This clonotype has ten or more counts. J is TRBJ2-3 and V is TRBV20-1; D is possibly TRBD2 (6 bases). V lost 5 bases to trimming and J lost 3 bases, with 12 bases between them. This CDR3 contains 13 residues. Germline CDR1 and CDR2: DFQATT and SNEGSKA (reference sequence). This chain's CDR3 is CSAPGRRTDTQYF. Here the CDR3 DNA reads TGCAGTGCTCCAGGGAGGAGGACAGATACGCAGTATTTT.

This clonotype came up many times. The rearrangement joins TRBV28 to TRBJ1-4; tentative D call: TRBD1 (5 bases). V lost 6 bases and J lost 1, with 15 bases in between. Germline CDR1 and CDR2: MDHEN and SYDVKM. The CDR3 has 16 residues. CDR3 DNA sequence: TGTGCCAGCAGATCCCCAGGGAGAGGAACTAATGAAAAACTGTTTTTT. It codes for CASRSPGRGTNEKLFF.

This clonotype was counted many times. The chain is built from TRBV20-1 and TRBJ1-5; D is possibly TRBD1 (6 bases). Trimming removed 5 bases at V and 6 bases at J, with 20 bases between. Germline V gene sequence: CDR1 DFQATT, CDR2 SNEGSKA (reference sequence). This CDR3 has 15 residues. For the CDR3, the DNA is TGCAGTGCTCTGATTGGGGGGCGTCCCGGTCAGCCCCAGCATTTT. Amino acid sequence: CSALIGGRPGQPQHF.

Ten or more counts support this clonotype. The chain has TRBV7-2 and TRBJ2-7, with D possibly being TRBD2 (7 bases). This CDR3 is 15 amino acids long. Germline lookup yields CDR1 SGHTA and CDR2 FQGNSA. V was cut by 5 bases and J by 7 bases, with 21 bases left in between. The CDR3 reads CASSPQGMSGAEQYF. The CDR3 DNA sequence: TGTGCCAGCAGCCCCCAGGGGATGAGCGGGGCTGAGCAGTACTTC.

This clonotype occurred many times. The CDR3 DNA reads TGCAGTGCTAGACGTGACAATGAGCAGTTCTTC. Its protein is CSARRDNEQFF. The V call is TRBV20-1, the J call TRBJ2-1; D uncertain. V was shortened by 2 bases and J by 5 bases, with 4 bases between the two germline ends. This CDR3 is 11 amino acids long. The V gene's germline CDR1 is DFQATT and CDR2 SNEGSKA (reference sequence).

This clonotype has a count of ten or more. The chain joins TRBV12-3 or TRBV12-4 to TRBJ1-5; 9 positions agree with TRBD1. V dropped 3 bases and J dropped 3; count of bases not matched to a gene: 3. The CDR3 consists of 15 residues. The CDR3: CASSLDRGYNQPQHF. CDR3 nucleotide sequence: TGTGCCAGCAGTTTGGACAGGGGCTACAATCAGCCCCAGCATTTT.

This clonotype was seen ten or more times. In DNA form, the CDR3 reads TGCGCCAGCAGGGGCAACTATGGCTACACCTTC. Its protein product is CASRGNYGYTF. V is TRBV5-1 and J is TRBJ1-2; D gene ambiguous. Germline V gene sequence: CDR1 SGHRS, CDR2 YFSETQ. The V end lost 5 bases, the J end lost 2 bases, and 4 bases lay between the germline ends. The CDR3 covers 11 residues.

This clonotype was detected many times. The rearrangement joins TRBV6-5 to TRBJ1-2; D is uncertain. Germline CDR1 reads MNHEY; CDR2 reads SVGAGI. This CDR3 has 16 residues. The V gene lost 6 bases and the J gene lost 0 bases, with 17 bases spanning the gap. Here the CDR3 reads CASRPDFARANYGYTF. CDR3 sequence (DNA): TGTGCCAGCAGACCGGATTTTGCAAGAGCTAACTATGGCTACACCTTC.

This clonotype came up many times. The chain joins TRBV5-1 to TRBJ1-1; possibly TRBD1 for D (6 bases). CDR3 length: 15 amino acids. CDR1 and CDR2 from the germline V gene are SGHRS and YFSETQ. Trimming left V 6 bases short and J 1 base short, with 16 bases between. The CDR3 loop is CASTGGGSENTEAFF. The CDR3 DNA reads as TGCGCCAGCACCGGGGGCGGCTCCGAGAACACTGAAGCTTTCTTT.

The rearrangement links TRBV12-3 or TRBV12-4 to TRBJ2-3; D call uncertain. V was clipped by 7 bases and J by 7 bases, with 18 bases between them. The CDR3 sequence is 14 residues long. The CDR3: CASTPSWAQNTQYF. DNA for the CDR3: TGTGCCAGCACCCCCTCGTGGGCGCAAAATACGCAGTATTTT.

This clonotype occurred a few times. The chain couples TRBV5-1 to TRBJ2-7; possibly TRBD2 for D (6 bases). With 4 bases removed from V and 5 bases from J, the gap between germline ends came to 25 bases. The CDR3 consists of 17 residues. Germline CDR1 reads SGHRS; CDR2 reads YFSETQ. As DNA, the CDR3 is TGCGCCAGCAGCCCGCCAGCCCCCGGGGGAGAGAACCACGAGCAGTACTTC. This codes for CASSPPAPGGENHEQYF.

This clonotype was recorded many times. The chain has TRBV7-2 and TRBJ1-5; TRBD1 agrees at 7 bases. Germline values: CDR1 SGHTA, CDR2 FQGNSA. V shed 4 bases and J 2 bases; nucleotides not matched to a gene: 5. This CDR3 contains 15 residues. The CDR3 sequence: CASSSSGTGNQPQHF. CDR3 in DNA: TGTGCCAGCAGCTCCTCCGGGACAGGCAATCAGCCCCAGCATTTT.

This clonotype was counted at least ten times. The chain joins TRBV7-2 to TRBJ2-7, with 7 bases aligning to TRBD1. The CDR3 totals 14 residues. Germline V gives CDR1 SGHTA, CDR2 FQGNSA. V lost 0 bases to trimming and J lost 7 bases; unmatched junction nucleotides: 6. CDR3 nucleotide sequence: TGTGCCAGCAGCTTAGCGACAGGGCCTCGGGAGCAGTACTTC. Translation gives CASSLATGPREQYF.

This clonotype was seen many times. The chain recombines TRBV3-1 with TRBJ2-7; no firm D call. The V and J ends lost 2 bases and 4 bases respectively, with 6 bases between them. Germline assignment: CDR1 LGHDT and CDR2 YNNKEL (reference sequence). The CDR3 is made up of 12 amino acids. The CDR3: CASSQSAYEQYF. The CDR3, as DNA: TGTGCCAGCAGCCAATCTGCATACGAGCAGTACTTC.